This TCR beta chain was documented in a study of T cell repertoires in cytomegalovirus infection. Overall study context: CMV epitopes that were recently identified and HLA-C-restricted were used alongside well-studied HLA-B-restricted ones. Public TCR beta signatures were indicative of both CMV infection and a matching HLA type. Overall study findings and caveats: Cumulative frequency of public TCR beta families picked out carriers of CMV plus the relevant HLA. The study found HLA-C-restricted CMV-specific TCR beta clonotypes dominating the ex vivo response.

TCRdb passed the reads through MiXCR, listing each CDR3 protein once. The sample lists about 69,000 distinct CDR3 sequences, about 26% seen once, with 50% to 70% in the top ten. Germline CDR1 MNHNS, CDR2 SASEGT. CDR3 size: 14 residues. The germline V and J ends were trimmed by 6 bases and 2 bases, with 12 bases remaining between them. Within the sample, this clonotype is medium-sized. Its antigen is not identified. The source material was CD8+ T cells from cultured PBMCs, sampled from culture after CMV antigen stimulation. The receptor was isolated from a human donor in good health (CMV status not recorded). Some clones in this sample may be carry-over from other donors' samples. This chain uses TRBV6-1 with TRBJ2-3; maybe TRBD2 (6 bases). The chain's CDR3 is CASRGVAATDTQYF. The DNA of the CDR3 is TGTGCCAGCAGGGGGGTAGCGGCCACAGATACGCAGTATTTT.